Listed below are T cell receptor beta chains from one sample, sequenced in a study of beta chain features in type 1 diabetes. Repertoires were generated with immunoSEQ multiplex PCR, while TCRdb's copy carries only in-frame clones and drops some. The table shows about 700,000 clones, with around an eighth occurring only once. The sequencing sample was made of naive CD4+ T cells from blood. These receptors all come from a man younger than 35 with type 1 diabetes. Both conserved end residues are part of each CDR3. A D gene is named only where the DNA matches it firmly. Some rows have no size entry. The others give once, few or many, or a class for an expanded clone.

j_call,clone_size,d_call,v_call,cdr3_aa,cdr3_nt
TRBJ2-7,NA,NA,TRBV18,CASSPSQGSYEQYF,TGTGCCAGCTCACCAAGCCAGGGTTCCTACGAGCAGTACTTC
TRBJ2-6,few,NA,TRBV27,CASSLDVSGANVLTF,TGTGCCAGCAGTTTAGATGTCTCTGGGGCCAACGTCCTGACTTTC
TRBJ2-7,few,NA,TRBV7-8,CASSPRFGSSSYEQYF,TGTGCCAGCAGCCCCAGGTTCGGGTCCAGCTCCTACGAGCAGTACTTC
TRBJ1-4,NA,TRBD1,TRBV6-5,CASSYSNRGLNEKLFF,TGTGCCAGCAGTTACTCTAACAGGGGGCTTAATGAAAAACTGTTTTTT
TRBJ1-4,few,NA,TRBV29-1,CSVAWWQGGEKLFF,TGCAGCGTTGCGTGGTGGCAGGGAGGTGAAAAACTGTTTTTT
TRBJ1-1,few,NA,TRBV4-1,CASSKGLTEAFF,TGCGCCAGCAGCAAGGGGTTAACTGAAGCTTTCTTT
TRBJ2-7,NA,NA,TRBV5-1,CASSLFRESMSSYEQYF,TGCGCCAGCAGCTTGTTCCGGGAAAGCATGAGCTCCTACGAGCAGTACTTC
TRBJ2-1,NA,TRBD1,TRBV6-6,CASSHSRTGVYNEQFF,TGTGCCAGCAGTCATTCGAGGACAGGGGTATACAATGAGCAGTTCTTC
TRBJ2-7,few,NA,TRBV30,CAWSVGGGAYEQYF,TGTGCCTGGAGTGTAGGCGGAGGAGCCTACGAGCAGTACTTC
TRBJ1-5,few,NA,TRBV6-1,CASSEAGQTGPQHF,TGTGCCAGCAGTGAAGCGGGCCAGACAGGGCCCCAGCATTTT